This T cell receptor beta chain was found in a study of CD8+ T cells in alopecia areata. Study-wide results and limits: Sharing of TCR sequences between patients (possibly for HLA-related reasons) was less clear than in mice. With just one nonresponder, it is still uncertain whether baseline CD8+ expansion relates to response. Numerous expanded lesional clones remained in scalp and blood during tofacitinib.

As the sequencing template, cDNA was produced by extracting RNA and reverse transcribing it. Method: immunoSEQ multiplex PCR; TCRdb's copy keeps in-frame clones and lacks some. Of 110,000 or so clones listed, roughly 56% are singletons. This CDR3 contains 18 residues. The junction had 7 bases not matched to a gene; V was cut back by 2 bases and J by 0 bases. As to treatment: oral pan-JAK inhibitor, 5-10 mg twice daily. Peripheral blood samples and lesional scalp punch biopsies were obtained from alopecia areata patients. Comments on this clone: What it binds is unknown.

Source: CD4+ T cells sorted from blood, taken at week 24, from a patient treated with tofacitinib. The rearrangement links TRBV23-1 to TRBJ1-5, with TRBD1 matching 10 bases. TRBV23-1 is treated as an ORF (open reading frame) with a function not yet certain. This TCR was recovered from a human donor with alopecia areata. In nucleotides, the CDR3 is TGCGCCAGCAGTCAACCAGGGACAGGGGCAAATAGCAATCAGCCCCAGCATTTT. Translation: CASSQPGTGANSNQPQHF.